The sequence of this TCR beta chain was determined in a study of blood T cell repertoires in COVID-19. Study-level information: Samples of COVID-19 (acute and convalescent) were obtained from the United States, Italy and Spain. Sample material is recorded as cDNA or gDNA derived from T cells, B-cell-depleted T cells, or PBMCs.

In the original processing: Estimated nucleated cell counts came from reference gene primer amplification. Using immunoSEQ multiplex PCR, the repertoire was profiled, and TCRdb retains in-frame clones only, with some absent. V, J and clone size are those of that table, while D and trimming were read from the DNA. This table has 200,000 to 300,000 clones, roughly 88% appearing once. This clone was recorded a few times. Trimming stripped 2 bases from V and 4 bases from J, with 9 bases between. CDR1 MNHEY and CDR2 SVGAGI come from the germline V gene. The CDR3 has 15 amino acids. The chain has TRBV6-5 and TRBJ2-6; D call uncertain. The sequencing sample was made of peripheral blood. The sequence was obtained from a human donor in a cohort sampled during active COVID-19. In nucleotides, the CDR3 is TGTGCCAGCAGTTACGGTACTGCGGGGGCCAACGTCCTGACTTTC. The encoded protein is CASSYGTAGANVLTF.